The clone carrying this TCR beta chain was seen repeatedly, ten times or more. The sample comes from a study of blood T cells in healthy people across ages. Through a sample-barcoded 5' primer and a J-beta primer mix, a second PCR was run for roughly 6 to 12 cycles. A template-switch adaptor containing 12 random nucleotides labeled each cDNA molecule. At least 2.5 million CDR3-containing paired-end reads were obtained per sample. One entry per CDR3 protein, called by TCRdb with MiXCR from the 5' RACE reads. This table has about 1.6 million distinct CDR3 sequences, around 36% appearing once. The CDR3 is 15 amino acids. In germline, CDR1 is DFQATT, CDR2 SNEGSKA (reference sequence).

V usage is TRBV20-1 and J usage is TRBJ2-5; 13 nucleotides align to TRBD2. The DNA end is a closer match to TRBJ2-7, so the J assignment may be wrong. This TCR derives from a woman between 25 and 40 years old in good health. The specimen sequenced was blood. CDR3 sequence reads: CSARRLAGGFYEQYF. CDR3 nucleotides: TGCAGTGCTAGGCGACTAGCGGGGGGTTTCTACGAGCAGTACTTC.